The 10 T cell receptor beta chains in this list originate from one sample, sequenced in a study of vaccination effects on CD4 cells after COVID-19. Their antigens remain unidentified. The data were produced by immunoSEQ multiplex PCR, yet TCRdb's version contains in-frame clones alone and is incomplete. Of tens of thousands of clones listed, 70% to 80% were seen once; the top ten hold more than 2%. When ten to eleven days of culture had elapsed, CD4+ T cells were isolated. Two doses of either BNT162b2 or mRNA-1273 were given to each participant. Sequenced here: CD4+ T cells from PBMCs cultured without peptide, sampled after COVID-19 vaccination. Source of these receptors: a human donor who received a COVID-19 vaccine.

The gene calls are TRBV12-1 and TRBJ2-7; the DNA was not compared with TRBD2, the D call given in the table. TRBV12-1 is assigned pseudogene status. This CDR3 has 18 amino acids. The CDR3 region is CASSVRGSRWDSPYEQYV. The CDR3 nucleotides are TGTGCCAGCAGCGTCCGGGGCAGCAGATGGGACTCACCCTACGAGCAGTACGTC.

The V and J genes are TRBV13 and TRBJ2-3, with D possibly TRBD2 on 5 matching bases. The germline V and J ends were trimmed by 5 bases and 6 bases, with 15 bases remaining between them. Germline CDR1 and CDR2: PRHDT and FYEKMQ (reference sequence). The CDR3 totals 14 residues. In DNA, the CDR3 is TGTGCCAGCAGCCCCCGAACTAGTTGGGATACGCAGTATTTT. It codes for CASSPRTSWDTQYF.

The V gene is TRBV5-1, the J gene TRBJ2-5; 8 bases match TRBD2. CDR1 is SGHRS, CDR2 YFSETQ, per germline. V lost 5 bases, J lost 1 base, and 4 bases stayed unmatched. The CDR3 is 14 amino acids. The CDR3, as DNA: TGCGCCAGCAGAACCGGACTAGCCCAAGAGACCCAGTACTTC. Translating it yields CASRTGLAQETQYF.

The rearrangement uses TRBV25-1 and TRBJ1-2, with no clear D. The CDR3 length is 11 residues. Trimming cost V 4 bases and J 4 bases, with 4 bases left between them. The germline CDR1 and CDR2 sequences are MGHDK and SYGVNS. The CDR3 nucleotides are TGTGCCAGCAGTGCCATCTATGGCTACACCTTC. Amino acids: CASSAIYGYTF.

The CDR3 coding sequence is TGTGCCAGTAGTATGTCAAGGTTTTCGGGAAACACCATATATTTT. Protein product: CASSMSRFSGNTIYF. This chain connects TRBV19 to TRBJ1-3; D is ambiguous. Germline CDR1 LNHDA, CDR2 SQIVND (reference sequence). This CDR3 has 15 residues. V was shortened by 3 bases and J by 4 bases, with 13 bases between the two germline ends.

This clone turned up a few times. CDR3 sequence reads: CASSADGNYGYTF. DNA for the CDR3: TGTGCCAGCTCAGCTGACGGGAACTATGGCTACACCTTC. This chain connects TRBV18 to TRBJ1-2; D ambiguous. Deletions cut 5 bases from V and 2 bases from J, with 9 bases between. CDR1 is KGHSH, CDR2 LQKENI, per germline. This CDR3 region has 13 residues.

The chain is built from TRBV21-1 and TRBJ2-7; TRBD1 is the table's D call and was not checked against the DNA. TRBV21-1 is a known pseudogene. The CDR3 runs 16 residues. The CDR3 nucleotides read TGTGCCAGCAGCCTGCCCCGGACAGGGAGCGGGTACGAGCAGTACGTC. It specifies CASSLPRTGSGYEQYV.

A single count supports this clone. The chain links TRBV24-1 to TRBJ2-3, with 7 bases identical to TRBD2. Unmatched junction bases numbered 5, after V lost 4 bases and J lost 2 bases. This CDR3 spans 15 amino acids. Per germline, CDR1 KGHDR and CDR2 SFDVKD. CDR3 nucleotides: TGTGCCACCAGTGAGGGGGGGGGACCCACAGATACGCAGTATTTT. Protein: CATSEGGGPTDTQYF.

The V and J genes are TRBV6-4 and TRBJ1-6; D remains unclear. V was trimmed by 10 bases and J by 14 bases, leaving 30 bases between them. Germline V gives CDR1 MRHNA, CDR2 SNTAGT. CDR3 length: 16 residues. This CDR3 is CAIQSGIGLSSVTLHF. CDR3 sequence (DNA): TGTGCCATCCAATCCGGGATAGGCCTAAGCTCGGTCACCCTCCACTTT.

The chain recombines TRBV6-5 with TRBJ1-2, with D possibly being TRBD1 (5 bases). CDR1 and CDR2 (germline): MNHEY, SVGAGI. V shed 5 bases and J shed 7 bases, with 14 bases lying between them. The CDR3 contains 13 residues. DNA for the CDR3: TGTGCCAGCAGTCGGGGAGGGGAGGGTGGCTACACCTTC. This translates into CASSRGGEGGYTF.